This T cell receptor beta chain was profiled in a study of blood T cell repertoires in COVID-19. Study details: Samples of COVID-19 (acute and convalescent) were obtained from the United States, Italy and Spain.

With 5 bases clipped from V and 10 bases from J, the junction kept 3 bases outside the gene matches. The CDR3 spans 12 residues. Sequencing used immunoSEQ multiplex PCR; TCRdb keeps in-frame clones, though not all of them. In the table there are around 160,000 clones, around 87% of which are singletons. This receptor was taken from an elderly man with acute or convalescent COVID-19. Sequenced sample: peripheral blood. V and J are TRBV12-3 or TRBV12-4 and TRBJ2-1; 9 bases are shared with TRBD2. CDR3 amino acids: CASSPTSGEQFF. DNA for the CDR3: TGTGCCAGCAGTCCCACTAGCGGGGAGCAGTTCTTC.